Described below is a single T cell receptor beta chain sequence and its context. The antigen is unknown. This CDR3 region has 17 residues. Germline CDR1 reads MNHNS; CDR2 reads SASEGT. The V gene end was trimmed by 1 base and the J gene end by 3 bases; junction bases not matched to a gene: 9. In the sorted-subset replicate PCRs, approximately 200 ng DNA, around 30,000 T cell genomes, was used. Some clones are missing from TCRdb's copy, which holds only in-frame ones; the method was immunoSEQ multiplex PCR. The sample lists approximately 2.1 million clones, 80% to 95% occurring once. This specimen belongs to a study of shared clonotypes between healthy human individuals. General study findings and limits: Clonotypes shared by all four sorted-subset donors had higher generation probabilities than non-shared clonotypes. The study drew on few donors, limiting represented genetic and exposure-history diversity.

This sequence joins TRBV6-1 and TRBJ2-1; 7 bases are a match to TRBD2. The sequenced sample consisted of naive CD4+ T cells from PBMCs. Subset here: CD45RA+ positively selected. The TCR originated in a man aged 18 to 29 in good health. Some clones in this sample may be carry-over from other donors' samples. The CDR3 nucleotides are TGTGCCAGCAGTGAAGTCGGCGGGAGCAGCCTCTACAATGAGCAGTTCTTC. Its protein product is CASSEVGGSSLYNEQFF.